This TCR beta chain derives from a study of molecular identifiers for immune sequencing clone quantification. V lost 9 bases and J lost 6, with 14 bases in between. The CDR3 spans 13 residues. Per the germline V gene, CDR1 is SEHNR and CDR2 is FQNEAQ (reference sequence). Each CDR3 protein gets one entry after TCRdb re-called the PCR reads with MiXCR. The sample has fewer than 350,000 distinct CDR3 sequences, about 20% seen once. In the sort, naive CD8 T cells were defined as CD8+CD4-CCR7+CD45RA+. The chain combines TRBV7-9 with TRBJ2-2; D gene unclear. The sequence came from a human donor in good health. Some libraries in this study had Jurkat cell RNA spiked in. The sample comprised naive CD8+ T cells from blood, with Jurkat cell RNA spiked in. Indicated subset: FACS-sorted CD8+CD4-CCR7+CD45RA+ naive T cells. CDR3 amino acids: CASFGHRPGELFF. The CDR3 nucleotides are TGTGCCAGTTTTGGCCATCGTCCCGGGGAGCTGTTTTTT.